Listed below are T cell receptor beta chains from one sample, sequenced in a study of blood T cells in healthy people across ages. TCRdb reprocessed the 5' RACE reads via MiXCR and lists one record per CDR3 protein. This table has about 380,000 distinct CDR3 sequences, approximately 51% appearing once. The sequencing sample was made of blood. All receptors derive from a man aged 60-69 years in good health. Both conserved end residues are part of each CDR3. The D gene is left open where the match is weak. Clone size, where shown, is once, few, many, or a class for clones that have expanded.

TRBV7-9	-	-	TRBJ2-7	CASSLWGLSYEQYF	TGTGCCAGCAGCTTGTGGGGGCTCTCCTACGAGCAGTACTTC
TRBV24-1	TRBD2	few	TRBJ2-1	CATSAGGRAEQFF	TGTGCCACCAGTGCGGGAGGGCGGGCTGAGCAGTTCTTC
TRBV14	TRBD2	-	TRBJ2-1	CASSQGRGRGLAGVAYNEQFF	TGTGCCAGCAGCCAAGGCCGGGGGAGGGGACTAGCGGGAGTCGCCTACAATGAGCAGTTCTTC
TRBV6-5	TRBD2	few	TRBJ2-1	CASSYGGTSGSSEQFF	TGTGCCAGCAGTTACGGGGGGACTAGCGGGAGTAGCGAGCAGTTCTTC
TRBV12-3/TRBV12-4	TRBD1	many	TRBJ1-2	CASSPAGTGLSFYGYTF	TGTGCCAGCAGTCCCGCCGGGACAGGGCTTTCTTTTTATGGCTACACCTTC
TRBV7-9	-	-	TRBJ2-1	CASSLRMGYNEQFF	TGTGCCAGCAGCCTAAGGATGGGGTACAATGAGCAGTTCTTC
TRBV20-1	TRBD2	few	TRBJ2-5	CSARERRGETQYF	TGCAGTGCTAGAGAAAGGCGGGGGGAGACCCAGTACTTC
TRBV3-1	-	-	TRBJ2-7	CAGSLTAYEQYF	TGTGCCGGCAGCCTTACAGCGTACGAGCAGTACTTC
TRBV5-1	TRBD2	many	TRBJ2-3	CASSLGASGVPDTQYF	TGCGCCAGCAGCTTGGGCGCTAGCGGGGTCCCAGATACGCAGTATTTT
TRBV4-1	-	-	TRBJ2-7	CASSQGVTRAYEQYF	TGCGCCAGCAGCCAAGGGGTTACCAGGGCCTACGAGCAGTACTTC
TRBV6-2/TRBV6-3	-	-	TRBJ2-3	CASSRPDTQYF	TGTGCCAGCAGCCGGCCAGATACGCAGTATTTT
TRBV5-1	-	-	TRBJ2-1	CASSLDSGTEQFF	TGCGCCAGCAGCTTAGATTCCGGGACCGAGCAGTTCTTC
TRBV6-6	-	many	TRBJ1-1	CASRGSFTEAFF	TGTGCCAGCCGCGGGTCTTTCACTGAAGCTTTCTTT
TRBV7-2	TRBD1	-	TRBJ2-1	CASRFMGQGSYNEQFF	TGTGCCAGCAGATTTATGGGACAGGGCTCCTACAATGAGCAGTTCTTC
TRBV6-2/TRBV6-3	TRBD2	-	TRBJ2-5	CASTPGTSGRETQYF	TGTGCCAGCACCCCCGGGACTAGCGGCAGGGAGACCCAGTACTTC
TRBV6-2/TRBV6-3	-	-	TRBJ2-4	CASSQGGSYNIQYF	TGTGCCAGCAGCCAAGGGGGGAGTTATAACATTCAGTACTTC
TRBV20-1	TRBD2	-	TRBJ2-3	CSARGWEGVPDTQYF	TGCAGTGCTAGAGGATGGGAGGGTGTCCCAGATACGCAGTATTTT
TRBV14	-	-	TRBJ2-7	CASSQDLDSEQYF	TGTGCCAGCAGCCAAGATCTTGACAGCGAGCAGTACTTC
TRBV30	-	many	TRBJ1-2	CAWSVEANYGYTF	TGTGCCTGGAGTGTCGAAGCTAACTATGGCTACACCTTC
TRBV7-2	-	once	TRBJ2-1	CASSVLGVDNEQFF	TGTGCCAGCAGTGTTTTGGGGGTGGACAATGAGCAGTTCTTC
TRBV19	-	-	TRBJ2-7	CASGGSRRTYEQYF	TGTGCCAGTGGGGGATCCAGGCGGACCTACGAGCAGTACTTC
TRBV29-1	TRBD1	-	TRBJ2-1	CSVEDPGQFGEQFF	TGCAGCGTTGAAGATCCGGGACAGTTCGGTGAGCAGTTCTTC
TRBV6-5	-	-	TRBJ1-2	CASSPGWANYGYTF	TGTGCCAGCAGTCCGGGTTGGGCTAACTATGGCTACACCTTC
TRBV6-2/TRBV6-3	-	-	TRBJ2-7	CASSYVWAGRLYEQYF	TGTGCCAGCAGTTACGTCTGGGCAGGGCGGCTCTACGAGCAGTACTTC
TRBV30	-	-	TRBJ1-1	CACRRVATEAFF	TGTGCCTGCAGGAGGGTCGCCACGGAAGCTTTCTTT
TRBV11-2	TRBD1	-	TRBJ2-2	CASSLRTGYRGELFF	TGTGCCAGCAGCCTTAGGACAGGGTATAGAGGGGAGCTGTTTTTT
TRBV29-1	-	few	TRBJ1-5	CSVTWDSNQPQHF	TGCAGCGTTACCTGGGATAGCAATCAGCCCCAGCATTTT
TRBV20-1	TRBD2	few	TRBJ2-3	CSAGLGTDTQYF	TGCAGTGCCGGACTAGGCACAGATACGCAGTATTTT
TRBV6-2/TRBV6-3	TRBD1	-	TRBJ2-1	CASRTGGNEQFF	TGTGCCAGCAGAACAGGGGGCAATGAGCAGTTCTTC
TRBV5-6	TRBD2	medium-sized	TRBJ2-3	CASSLSSGRVESDTQYF	TGTGCCAGCAGCTTGTCAAGCGGGAGGGTTGAATCAGATACGCAGTATTTT
TRBV11-3	-	few	TRBJ2-7	CASSPRTGGLGEQYF	TGTGCCAGCAGCCCCCGGACAGGAGGGTTGGGCGAGCAGTACTTC
TRBV25-1	TRBD1	few	TRBJ2-5	CASSPQGVETQYF	TGTGCCAGCAGCCCCCAGGGGGTAGAGACCCAGTACTTC
TRBV18	TRBD2	-	TRBJ2-5	CASSPKLGGLQETQYF	TGTGCCAGCTCACCAAAGTTGGGGGGACTACAAGAGACCCAGTACTTC
TRBV7-2	TRBD2	few	TRBJ2-3	CASSLFSGGTDTQYF	TGTGCCAGCAGCCTATTTAGCGGGGGCACAGATACGCAGTATTTT
TRBV5-6	-	few	TRBJ2-3	CASSLRRLGAGDTQYF	TGTGCCAGCAGCTTAAGACGCCTGGGGGCGGGAGATACGCAGTATTTT
TRBV7-2	-	few	TRBJ2-5	CASSLANWQETQYF	TGTGCCAGCAGCTTGGCCAACTGGCAAGAGACCCAGTACTTC
TRBV6-1	-	few	TRBJ2-7	CASSPEGRGPYEQYF	TGTGCCAGCAGTCCCGAGGGCAGGGGACCCTACGAGCAGTACTTC
TRBV28	TRBD2	-	TRBJ2-5	CASSLAGAGQYF	TGTGCCAGCAGCCTAGCGGGAGCCGGGCAGTACTTC